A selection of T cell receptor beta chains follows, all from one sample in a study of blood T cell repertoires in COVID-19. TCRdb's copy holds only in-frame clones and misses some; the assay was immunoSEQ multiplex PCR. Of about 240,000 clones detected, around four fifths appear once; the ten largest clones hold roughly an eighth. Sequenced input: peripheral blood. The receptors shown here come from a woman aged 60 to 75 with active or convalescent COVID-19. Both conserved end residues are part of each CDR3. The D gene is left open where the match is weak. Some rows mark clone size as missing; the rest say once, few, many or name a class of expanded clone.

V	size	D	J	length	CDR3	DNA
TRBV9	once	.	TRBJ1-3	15	CASSVNSIAGNTIYF	TGTGCCAGCAGCGTAAACAGCATAGCTGGAAACACCATATATTTT
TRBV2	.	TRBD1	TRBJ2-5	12	CASRETGETQYF	TGTGCCAGCAGGGAGACAGGGGAGACCCAGTACTTC
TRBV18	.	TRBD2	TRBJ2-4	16	CASSPQLAGAKNIQYF	TGTGCCAGCTCACCCCAACTAGCGGGGGCCAAAAACATTCAGTACTTC
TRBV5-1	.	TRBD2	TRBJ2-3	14	CASRRLAGEGGQYF	TGCGCCAGCCGCAGACTAGCGGGGGAGGGTGGGCAGTATTTT
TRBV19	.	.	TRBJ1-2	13	CASQRDNNYGYTF	TGTGCCAGTCAGAGGGACAATAACTATGGCTACACCTTC
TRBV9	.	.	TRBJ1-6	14	CASSVSGQNSPLHF	TGTGCCAGCAGCGTATCAGGGCAGAATTCACCCCTCCACTTT
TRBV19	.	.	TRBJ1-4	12	CASSATNEKLFF	TGTGCCAGTAGCGCAACTAATGAAAAACTGTTTTTT
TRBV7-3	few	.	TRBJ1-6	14	CASARDRDNSPLHF	TGTGCCAGCGCGAGGGATAGGGATAATTCACCCCTCCACTTT
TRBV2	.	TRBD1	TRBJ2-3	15	CASSGTGGGTDTQYF	TGTGCCAGCAGTGGGACAGGGGGCGGCACAGATACGCAGTATTTT
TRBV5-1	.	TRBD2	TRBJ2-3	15	CASRLAGDPTDTQYF	TGCGCCAGCCGACTAGCGGGGGATCCCACAGATACGCAGTATTTT
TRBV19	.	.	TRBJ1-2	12	CASSSEGYGYTF	TGTGCCAGTAGTTCCGAGGGTTATGGCTACACCTTC
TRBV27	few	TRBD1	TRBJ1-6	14	CRDRVNVYNSPLHF	TGTAGGGACAGAGTAAACGTCTATAATTCACCCCTCCACTTT
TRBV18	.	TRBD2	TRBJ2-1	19	CASSPPGIAGGSSYNEQFF	TGTGCCAGCTCACCTCCGGGGATAGCGGGGGGGAGCTCCTACAATGAGCAGTTCTTC
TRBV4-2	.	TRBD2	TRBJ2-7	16	CASSHSIAGASYEQYF	TGTGCCAGCAGCCATTCAATAGCGGGGGCCTCCTACGAGCAGTACTTC
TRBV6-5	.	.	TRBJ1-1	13	CASTVGGVTEAFF	TGTGCCAGCACCGTGGGGGGGGTCACTGAAGCTTTCTTT
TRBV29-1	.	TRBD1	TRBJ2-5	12	CSVDRGRETQYF	TGCAGCGTTGATAGGGGGCGGGAGACCCAGTACTTC
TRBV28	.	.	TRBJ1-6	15	CASTPEQGYDSPLHF	TGTGCCAGCACCCCGGAACAGGGATATGATTCACCCCTCCACTTT
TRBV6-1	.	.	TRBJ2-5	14	CASSEVDRQETQYF	TGTGCCAGCAGTGAAGTAGACAGGCAAGAGACCCAGTACTTC
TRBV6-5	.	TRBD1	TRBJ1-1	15	CASRKGQGGSTEAFF	TGTGCCAGCAGAAAAGGACAGGGAGGGAGCACTGAAGCTTTCTTT
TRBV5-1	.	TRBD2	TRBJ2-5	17	CASSTGAGLAGEETQYF	TGCGCCAGCAGCACAGGCGCGGGACTAGCGGGGGAAGAGACCCAGTACTTC
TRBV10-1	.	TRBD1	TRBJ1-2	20	CASSASHPVIGGRINYGYTF	TGCGCCAGCAGTGCGTCCCATCCAGTGATAGGGGGCAGAATCAACTATGGCTACACCTTC
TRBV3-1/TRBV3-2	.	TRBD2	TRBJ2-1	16	CASSQGPSGGASSQFF	TGTGCCAGCAGCCAAGGTCCTAGCGGGGGGGCCTCTTCGCAGTTCTTC
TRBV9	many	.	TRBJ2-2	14	CASSPRPGAGELFF	TGTGCCAGCAGCCCAAGGCCGGGAGCCGGGGAGCTGTTTTTT
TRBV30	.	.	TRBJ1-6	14	CAWSVEQGNSPLHF	TGTGCCTGGAGTGTAGAACAGGGTAATTCACCCCTCCACTTT
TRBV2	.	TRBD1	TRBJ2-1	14	CASSEETGGNEQFF	TGTGCCAGCAGTGAAGAAACAGGGGGAAATGAGCAGTTCTTC
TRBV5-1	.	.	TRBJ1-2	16	CASSWAPREDNYGYTF	TGCGCCAGCAGCTGGGCCCCGCGGGAGGATAACTATGGCTACACCTTC
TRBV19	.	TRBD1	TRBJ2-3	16	CASSASGTGVTDTQYF	TGTGCCAGTAGTGCGTCCGGGACAGGGGTTACAGATACGCAGTATTTT